Included here is one T cell receptor (beta chain) sequence, with context. Researchers sorted participants into cohorts using their self-reported clinical history. The data stem from a study of blood T cell repertoires in COVID-19. In the study overall: Samples taken during acute and convalescent COVID-19 were collected in the United States, Italy and Spain. In each case, the material was cDNA or gDNA derived from T cells, B-cell-depleted T cells, or PBMCs.

After removal of 3 bases from V and 0 bases from J, the junction contained 8 bases not matched to a gene. This CDR3 comprises 16 residues. Per the germline V gene, CDR1 is SGHTA and CDR2 is FQGNSA. Sequenced by immunoSEQ multiplex PCR; TCRdb stores in-frame clones only, minus some. The sample lists 350,000 to 400,000 clones, about 88% seen once, with about 3% in the top ten. The origin of this receptor is a woman in her twenties or thirties who had recovered from COVID-19. The chain has TRBV7-2 and TRBJ2-7; 7 bases align to TRBD2. Input material: PBMCs or T cells enriched from blood (not recorded which). CDR3: CASSLVAGDSSYEQYF. The CDR3 DNA follows: TGTGCCAGCAGCTTGGTAGCGGGTGATAGCTCCTACGAGCAGTACTTC.